Listed below are T cell receptor beta chains from one sample, sequenced in a study of blood T cell repertoires in COVID-19. The repertoire was sequenced with immunoSEQ multiplex PCR; TCRdb's copy has only in-frame clones and lacks some. The sample has 250,000 to 300,000 clones, about 88% seen once; the top ten hold roughly 4.9%. The specimen sequenced was peripheral blood. All receptors derive from a woman aged 60-75 years with COVID-19, enrolled during active disease. Both conserved end residues are part of each CDR3. Each record gives: V gene, clone size, D gene, J gene, CDR3 DNA, CDR3 protein. The D gene is left open where the match is weak. Not all rows give a size; the values are once, few, many and, for expanded clones, a class.

>TRBV19|.|TRBD1|TRBJ1-5
TGTGCCAGTAGTCCCCGGACAGGGACGAGCAATCAGCCCCAGCATTTT
CASSPRTGTSNQPQHF
>TRBV3-1/TRBV3-2|.|.|TRBJ1-5
TGTGCCAGCAGCCTGACAGGAGCGTTAAACCAGCCCCAGCATTTT
CASSLTGALNQPQHF
>TRBV4-1|few|.|TRBJ2-7
TGCGCCAGCAGCCAATCTGGGGGGTACGAGCAGTACTTC
CASSQSGGYEQYF
>TRBV3-1/TRBV3-2|.|TRBD2|TRBJ2-2
TGTGCCAGCACCCAAGCTAGCGGGAGGCACACCGGGGAGCTGTTTTTT
CASTQASGRHTGELFF
>TRBV19|.|TRBD1|TRBJ2-7
TGTGCCAGTAGTAGGACAGGCTACGAGCAGTACTTC
CASSRTGYEQYF
>TRBV24-1|.|.|TRBJ1-2
TGTGCCACCAGTGATTTCGTGGGAGGGACCTATGGCTACACCTTC
CATSDFVGGTYGYTF
>TRBV6-5|once|TRBD1|TRBJ1-5
TGTGCCAGCAGTATCACAGGGGCCAATCAGCCCCAGCATTTT
CASSITGANQPQHF
>TRBV27|.|.|TRBJ2-1
TGTGCCAGCAGACAGGACGGCTTCCAGGAGCAGTTCTTC
CASRQDGFQEQFF
>TRBV29-1|.|.|TRBJ1-2
TGCAGCGTCCGAGGTGGACAGACTGTCTGGGGCTACACCTTC
CSVRGGQTVWGYTF
>TRBV25-1|few|.|TRBJ2-1
TGTGCCAGCAGTGAGGGTTGGGTAGCTGAGCAGTTCTTC
CASSEGWVAEQFF
>TRBV5-4|.|TRBD2|TRBJ2-3
TGTGCCACAATGGATAGCGGGAGGAGGGCAGATACGCAGTATTTT
CATMDSGRRADTQYF
>TRBV7-3|once|TRBD1|TRBJ2-6
TGTGCCAGCAGCGCCCACAGGGGGCCAGGGGCCAACGTCCTGACTTTC
CASSAHRGPGANVLTF
>TRBV27|.|.|TRBJ2-3
TGTGCCAGCAGTTTCTTCACTAGCACAGATACGCAGTATTTT
CASSFFTSTDTQYF
>TRBV5-8|.|.|TRBJ1-5
TGTGCCAGCAGCTTGGGGACCGGGATTAGCAATCAGCCCCAGCATTTT
CASSLGTGISNQPQHF
>TRBV27|once|TRBD2|TRBJ2-7
TGTGCCAGCAGCGCTATCCTGACTAGCGGGAGATCTGGCGAGCAGTACTTC
CASSAILTSGRSGEQYF
>TRBV11-3|.|.|TRBJ1-1
TGTGCCAGCAGCTTAGCAGGGAACACTGAAGCTTTCTTT
CASSLAGNTEAFF
>TRBV6-5|.|TRBD1|TRBJ1-5
TGTGCCAGCAGCCGGACAGGGGATCAGCCCCAGCATTTT
CASSRTGDQPQHF
>TRBV28|.|.|TRBJ1-3
TGTGCCAGCATGCGATGGGGGACTAGCTCTGGAAACACCATATATTTT
CASMRWGTSSGNTIYF
>TRBV6-1|many|TRBD2|TRBJ2-1
TGTGCCAGCAGTGAAGCGCTTCCTGGGATAGCGGGCGTCAACAATGAGCAGTTCTTC
CASSEALPGIAGVNNEQFF
>TRBV18|.|TRBD2|TRBJ2-2
TGTGCCAGCTCACCACTAGCGGGAGGGACGAACACCGGGGAGCTGTTTTTT
CASSPLAGGTNTGELFF
>TRBV28|.|TRBD1|TRBJ1-1
TGTGCCAGCAGAAGGGACAGGGGAGTAGCTGAAGCTTTCTTT
CASRRDRGVAEAFF
>TRBV6-2/TRBV6-3|once|.|TRBJ1-1
TGTGCCAGCAGTTACGTAGGGGGGAACACTGAAGCTTTCTTT
CASSYVGGNTEAFF
>TRBV5-6|.|.|TRBJ2-7
TGTGCCAGCAGCTTCGCCAGGCATGGGTACGAGCAGTACTTC
CASSFARHGYEQYF
>TRBV7-8|.|TRBD2|TRBJ2-7
TGTGCCAGCAGCTTAGCGCCGTTGACTAGCGGGGCCTACGAGCAGTACTTC
CASSLAPLTSGAYEQYF
>TRBV5-8|.|TRBD1|TRBJ2-5
TGTGCCAGCAGCTTGAGACAGGGAAGAGAGACCCAGTACTTC
CASSLRQGRETQYF
>TRBV10-3|.|.|TRBJ1-5
TGTGCCATCAGTGAGTCGCGGGGGGACCGCAATCAGCCCCAGCATTTT
CAISESRGDRNQPQHF
>TRBV6-6|.|.|TRBJ1-3
TGTGCCAGCAGTCCCCATGCGAGTGGACCAGGAGGTGGAAACACCATATATTTT
CASSPHASGPGGGNTIYF
>TRBV7-3|.|.|TRBJ2-5
TGTGCCAGCAGCCAAGGGAGTGGACTACAAGAGACCCAGTACTTC
CASSQGSGLQETQYF
>TRBV6-2/TRBV6-3|once|.|TRBJ2-5
TGTGCCAGCAGCGTCACAAGACAAACAGAGACCCAGTACTTC
CASSVTRQTETQYF
>TRBV6-2/TRBV6-3|.|TRBD2|TRBJ2-1
TGTGCCAGCAGTTACCTCGGTAGCGGGAGTTACTACAATGAGCAGTTCTTC
CASSYLGSGSYYNEQFF